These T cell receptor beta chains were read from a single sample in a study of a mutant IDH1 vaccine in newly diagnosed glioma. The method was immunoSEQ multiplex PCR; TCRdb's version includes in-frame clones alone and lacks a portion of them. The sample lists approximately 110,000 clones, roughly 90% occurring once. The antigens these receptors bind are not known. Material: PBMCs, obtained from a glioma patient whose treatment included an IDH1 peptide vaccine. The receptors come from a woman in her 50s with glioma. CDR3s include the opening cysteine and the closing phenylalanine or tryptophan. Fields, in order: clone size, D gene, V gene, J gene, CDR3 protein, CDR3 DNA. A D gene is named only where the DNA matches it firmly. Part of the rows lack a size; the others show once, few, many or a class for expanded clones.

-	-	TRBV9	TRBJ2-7	CASSVAKIGKGVSYEQYF	TGTGCCAGCAGCGTAGCGAAGATTGGGAAGGGGGTTTCCTACGAGCAGTACTTC
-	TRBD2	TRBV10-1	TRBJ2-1	CASSDRDYPYNEQFF	TGCGCCAGCAGTGATAGGGACTACCCCTACAATGAGCAGTTCTTC
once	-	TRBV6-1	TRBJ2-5	CASSIRRNTQETQYF	TGTGCCAGCAGTATCCGCCGGAACACCCAAGAGACCCAGTACTTC
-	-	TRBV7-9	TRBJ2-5	CASSLITTVQETQYF	TGTGCCAGCAGCTTAATTACTACAGTTCAAGAGACCCAGTACTTC
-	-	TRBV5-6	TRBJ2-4	CASSLATGAKNIQYF	TGTGCCAGCAGCTTGGCTACAGGGGCCAAAAACATTCAGTACTTC
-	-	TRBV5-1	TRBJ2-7	CASSRDISYEQYF	TGCGCCAGCAGCCGGGACATTTCCTACGAGCAGTACTTC
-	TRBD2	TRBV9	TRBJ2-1	CASSVVGTSYNEQFF	TGTGCCAGCAGCGTAGTTGGGACTAGCTACAATGAGCAGTTCTTC
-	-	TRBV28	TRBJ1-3	CASSLGSEGSGNTIYF	TGTGCCAGCAGTTTAGGTTCAGAAGGCTCTGGAAACACCATATATTTT
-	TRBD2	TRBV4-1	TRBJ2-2	CASSQAASGYTGELFF	TGCGCCAGCAGCCAAGCCGCTAGCGGATACACCGGGGAGCTGTTTTTT
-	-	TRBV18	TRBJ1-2	CASSPAAGDGYTF	TGTGCCAGCTCACCAGCTGCAGGGGACGGCTACACCTTC
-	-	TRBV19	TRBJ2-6	CASSPRSTGANVLTF	TGTGCCAGTAGCCCAAGGTCGACTGGGGCCAACGTCCTGACTTTC
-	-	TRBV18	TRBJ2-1	CATRGADRNNEQFF	TGTGCCACCCGAGGGGCCGACAGGAACAATGAGCAGTTCTTC
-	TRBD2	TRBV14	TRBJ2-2	CASSQDGAGVFADTGELFF	TGTGCCAGCAGCCAAGATGGGGCGGGAGTGTTTGCGGACACCGGGGAGCTGTTTTTT
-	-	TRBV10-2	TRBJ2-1	CASSESKWEALNEQFF	TGCGCCAGCAGTGAGTCGAAGTGGGAGGCGTTGAATGAGCAGTTCTTC
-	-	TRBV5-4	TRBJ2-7	CASSWGNTAYEQYF	TGTGCCAGCAGCTGGGGGAACACCGCCTACGAGCAGTACTTC
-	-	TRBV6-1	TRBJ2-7	CASRETGSDEQYF	TGTGCCAGCAGGGAAACAGGATCTGACGAGCAGTACTTC